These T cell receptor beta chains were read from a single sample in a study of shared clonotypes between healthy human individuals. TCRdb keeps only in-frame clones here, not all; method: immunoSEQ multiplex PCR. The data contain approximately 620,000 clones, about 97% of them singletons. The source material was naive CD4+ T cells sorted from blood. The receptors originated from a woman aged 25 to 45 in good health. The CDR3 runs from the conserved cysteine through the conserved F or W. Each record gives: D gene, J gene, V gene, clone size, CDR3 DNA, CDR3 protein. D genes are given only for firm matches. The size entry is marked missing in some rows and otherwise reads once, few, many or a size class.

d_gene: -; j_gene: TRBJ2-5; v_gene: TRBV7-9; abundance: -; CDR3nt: TGTGCCAGCAGCTTAGGTTACTTGGTGGCGGAACAAGAGACCCAGTACTTC; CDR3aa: CASSLGYLVAEQETQYF
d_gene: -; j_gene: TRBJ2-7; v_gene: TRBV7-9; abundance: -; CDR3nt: TGTGCCAGCAGCTACTCCGGGACAAGAGACTACGAGCAGTACTTC; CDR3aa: CASSYSGTRDYEQYF
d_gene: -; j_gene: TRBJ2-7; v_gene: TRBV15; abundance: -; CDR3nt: TGTGCCACCAGCAGAGACCCTTACTACGAGCAGTACTTC; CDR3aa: CATSRDPYYEQYF
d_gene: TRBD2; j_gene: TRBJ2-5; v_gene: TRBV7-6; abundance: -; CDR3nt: TGTGCCAGCAGCTTAGGACAGCGGGGAGGGCCCCAAGAGACCCAGTACTTC; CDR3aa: CASSLGQRGGPQETQYF
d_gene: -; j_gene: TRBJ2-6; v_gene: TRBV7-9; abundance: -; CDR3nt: TGTGCCAGCAGCTTACTAAGGAGGACTTATTTTTCTGAGGCCAACGTCCTGACTTTC; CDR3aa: CASSLLRRTYFSEANVLTF
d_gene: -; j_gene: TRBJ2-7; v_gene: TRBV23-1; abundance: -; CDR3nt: TGCGCCAGCAGTCAATCGGAGCAGGGGCCTAACTACGAGCAGTACTTC; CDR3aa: CASSQSEQGPNYEQYF
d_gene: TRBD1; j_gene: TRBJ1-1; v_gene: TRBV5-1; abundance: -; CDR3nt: TGCGCCAGCAGCTGGACAGGGGGGGACACTGAAGCTTTCTTT; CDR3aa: CASSWTGGDTEAFF
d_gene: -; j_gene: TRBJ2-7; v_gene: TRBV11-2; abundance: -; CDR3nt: TGTGCCAGCAGCCGGTGGGACAACGACTACGAGCAGTACTTC; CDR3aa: CASSRWDNDYEQYF
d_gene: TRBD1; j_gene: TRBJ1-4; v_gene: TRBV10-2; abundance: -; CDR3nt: TGCGCCAGCAGTGAGGGACAGGGGACTAATGAAAAACTGTTTTTT; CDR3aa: CASSEGQGTNEKLFF
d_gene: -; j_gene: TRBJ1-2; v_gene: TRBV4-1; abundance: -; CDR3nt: TGCGCCAGCAGCCAAGATCCGCAGGGATTGGGGAGCTATGGCTACACCTTC; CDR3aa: CASSQDPQGLGSYGYTF
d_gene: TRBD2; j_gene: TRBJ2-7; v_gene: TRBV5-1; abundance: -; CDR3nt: TGCGCCAGCAGCTTGGATGGGACTAGGACCTACGAGCAGTACTTC; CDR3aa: CASSLDGTRTYEQYF
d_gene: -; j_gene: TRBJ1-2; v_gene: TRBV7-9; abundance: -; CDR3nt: TGTGCCAGCACCACGCCGCCCCTTGGGCCTAACTATGGCTACACCTTC; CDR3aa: CASTTPPLGPNYGYTF
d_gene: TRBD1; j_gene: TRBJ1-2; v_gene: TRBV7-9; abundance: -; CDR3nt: TGTGCCAGCACCAACCGGGACAGGGCCTATGGCTACACCTTC; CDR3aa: CASTNRDRAYGYTF
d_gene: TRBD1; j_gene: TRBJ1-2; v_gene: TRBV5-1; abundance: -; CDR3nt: TGCGCCAGCAGCTCGGACAGGAGGGGCTATGGCTACACCTTC; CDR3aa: CASSSDRRGYGYTF
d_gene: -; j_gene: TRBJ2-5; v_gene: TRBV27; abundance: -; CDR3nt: TGTGCCAGCAGTGTAGATGTGGGAAAGACCCAGTACTTC; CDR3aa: CASSVDVGKTQYF
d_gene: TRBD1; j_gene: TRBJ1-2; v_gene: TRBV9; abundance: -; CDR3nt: TGTGCCAGCAGCCCTAGACAGGGGGCTGGCTATGGCTACACCTTC; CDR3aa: CASSPRQGAGYGYTF
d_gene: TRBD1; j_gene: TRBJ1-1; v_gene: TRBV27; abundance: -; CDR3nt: TGTGCCAGCAGTTTCGGCCCGGGACAGGGACCATGGGGTTTCGCTGTCTTCGGGTACACTGAAGCTTTCTTT; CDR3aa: CASSFGPGQGPWGFAVFGYTEAFF
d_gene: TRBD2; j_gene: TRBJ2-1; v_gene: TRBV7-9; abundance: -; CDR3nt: TGTGCCAGCAGCTTAGCCAAGTTGCGGGAGTCCCACAATGAGCAGTTCTTC; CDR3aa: CASSLAKLRESHNEQFF
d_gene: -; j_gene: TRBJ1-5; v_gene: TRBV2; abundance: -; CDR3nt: TGTGCCAGCAGTGCGGGGGCAATTCAGCCCCAGCATTTT; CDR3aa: CASSAGAIQPQHF
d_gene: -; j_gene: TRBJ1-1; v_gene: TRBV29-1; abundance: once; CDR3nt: TGCAGCGTGGGACGGAACAGGGACACTGAAGCTTTCTTT; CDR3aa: CSVGRNRDTEAFF
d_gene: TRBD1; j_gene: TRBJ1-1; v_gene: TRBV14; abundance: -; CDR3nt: TGTGCCAGCAGCCCCCGGACAGGCCCGAACACTGAAGCTTTCTTT; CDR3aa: CASSPRTGPNTEAFF
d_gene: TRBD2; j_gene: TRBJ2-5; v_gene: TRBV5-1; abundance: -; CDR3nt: TGCGCCAGCAGCTTGCAAGCGGGAGCGGAGACCCAGTACTTC; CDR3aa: CASSLQAGAETQYF
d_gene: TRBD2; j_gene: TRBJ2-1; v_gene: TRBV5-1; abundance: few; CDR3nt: TGCGCCAGCAGCTTGTCTAGCGGGTCCTACAATGAGCAGTTCTTC; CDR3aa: CASSLSSGSYNEQFF
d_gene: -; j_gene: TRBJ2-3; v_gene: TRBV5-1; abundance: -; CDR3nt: TGCGCCAGCAGCCCCGAAGCCGGGACGGCTAGCACAGATACGCAGTATTTT; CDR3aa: CASSPEAGTASTDTQYF
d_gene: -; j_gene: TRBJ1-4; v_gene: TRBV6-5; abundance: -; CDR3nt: TGTGCCAGCAGTTACTCGGGGGCCGGGGCAGAAAAACTGTTTTTT; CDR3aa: CASSYSGAGAEKLFF
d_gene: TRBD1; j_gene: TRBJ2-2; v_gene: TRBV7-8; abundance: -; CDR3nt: TGTGCCAGCAGCATCACAGGGGGCACCGGGGAGCTGTTTTTT; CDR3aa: CASSITGGTGELFF
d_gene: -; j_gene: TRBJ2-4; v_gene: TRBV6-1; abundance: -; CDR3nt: TGTGCCAGCAGTGAAAACAGGGTTGCCAAAAACATTCAGTACTTC; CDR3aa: CASSENRVAKNIQYF